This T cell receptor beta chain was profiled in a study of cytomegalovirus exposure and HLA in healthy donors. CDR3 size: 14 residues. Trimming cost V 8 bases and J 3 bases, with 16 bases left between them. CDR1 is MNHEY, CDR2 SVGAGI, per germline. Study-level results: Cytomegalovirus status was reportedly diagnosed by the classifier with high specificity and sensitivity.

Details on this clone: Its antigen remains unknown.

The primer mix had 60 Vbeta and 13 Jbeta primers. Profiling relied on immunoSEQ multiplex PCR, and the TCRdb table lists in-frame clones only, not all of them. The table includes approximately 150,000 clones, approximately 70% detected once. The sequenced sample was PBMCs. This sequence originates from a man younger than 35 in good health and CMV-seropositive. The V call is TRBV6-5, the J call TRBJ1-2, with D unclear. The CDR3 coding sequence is TGTGCCAGCCACGGACGGGGTCAGGACTATGGCTACACCTTC. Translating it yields CASHGRGQDYGYTF.